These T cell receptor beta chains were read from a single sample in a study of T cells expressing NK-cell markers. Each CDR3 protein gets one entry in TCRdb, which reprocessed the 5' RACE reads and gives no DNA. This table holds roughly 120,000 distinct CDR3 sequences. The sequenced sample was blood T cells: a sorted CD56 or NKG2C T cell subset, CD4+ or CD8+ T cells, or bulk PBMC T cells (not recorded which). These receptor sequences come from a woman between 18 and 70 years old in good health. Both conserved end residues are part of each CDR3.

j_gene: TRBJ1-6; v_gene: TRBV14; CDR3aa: CASSQENSPLHF
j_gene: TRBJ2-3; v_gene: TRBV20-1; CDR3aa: CSERLAGVADTQYF
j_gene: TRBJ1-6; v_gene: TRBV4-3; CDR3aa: CASSQDLTGNNSPLHF
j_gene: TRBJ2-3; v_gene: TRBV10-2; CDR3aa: CASGAGSLAELTDTQYF
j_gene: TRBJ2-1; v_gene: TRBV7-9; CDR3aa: CASSLYTDEQFF
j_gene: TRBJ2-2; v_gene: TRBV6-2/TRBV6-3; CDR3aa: CASSYGGSGLFAELFF
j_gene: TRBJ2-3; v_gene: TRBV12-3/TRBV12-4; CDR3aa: CASNFGWGTDTQYF
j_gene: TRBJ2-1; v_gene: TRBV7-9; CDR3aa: CASSAGVSPSSYNEQFF
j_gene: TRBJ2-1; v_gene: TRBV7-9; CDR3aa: CASSLVGSSYNEQFF
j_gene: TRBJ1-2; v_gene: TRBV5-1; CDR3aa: CASSLGGRTPIFDYGYTF